This TCR beta chain originates from a study of blood T cell repertoires in COVID-19 (dated by TCRdb to about 2020). About the investigation overall: The collaborator samples originated in the United States, Italy and Spain and spanned the acute and convalescent phases of COVID-19. The material from the prospective study consisted of cDNA or gDNA derived from T cells, B-cell-depleted T cells, or PBMCs. Subjects who had been exposed to COVID-19, were actively infected with it, or had recovered from it provided the deeply sampled blood TCRbeta repertoires that made up the dataset. The repertoires were released in a freely available public database meant as a resource for research on the immune response to SARS-CoV-2. Samples were obtained from the ongoing ImmuneRACE study (first 160 participants) and from 1,254 subjects provided by 6 global collaborators. Sample metadata almost always included a de-identified subject ID, COVID-19 status, age in years and sex. Where available, HLA class I and class II types were obtained from metadata supplied by the sample provider rather than from assay-based typing. Study-wide conclusions, independent of this receptor: Clinical and demographic metadata were provided uncurated, with the amount varying by source and participant.

To note about this clone: The antigen it binds to is not known. The record has no base qualities; no much larger clone is one base away.

CDR1 and CDR2, looked up from the germline V gene, are SNHLY and FYNNEI. Relative to germline, V is 4 bases shorter and J is 7 bases shorter, with 20 bases between their ends. From cysteine to phenylalanine, the CDR3 is 17 amino acids long. Left in the record is the CDR3 DNA by itself, 51 bases read in frame from the first base. TCRbeta CDR3 regions were amplified from genomic DNA using the immunoSEQ Assay, a bias-controlled multiplex PCR. From the authors' description of their analysis: Nucleated cell counts per sample were estimated from amplification of reference gene primers within the assay. To quantify the absolute abundance of each unique TCRbeta CDR3 rearrangement, sequence reads were collapsed and filtered. Productive Simpson clonality was computed per sample as the square root of Simpson's diversity index over productive rearrangements. TCRdb carries this immuneACCESS record with in-frame sequences only. Its versions omit some clonotypes, under half of them owing to an unresolved V gene in the studies checked, with the rest unexplained. V, J and clone size derive from that table, while D and trimming were established from the DNA sequence. This sample lists approximately 170,000 clones; about 85% were detected once. The top ten constitute over 7% of the sample.

Each collaborating institution followed its own protocols to collect whole blood in K2EDTA tubes. For TCRbeta analysis, collaborator samples were shipped as frozen whole blood, as isolated PBMCs, or as DNA extracted from either sample type. The receptor was isolated from a woman older than 75 in a cohort sampled during active or convalescent COVID-19. Input material: peripheral blood. The rearranged segments are TRBV2 and TRBJ1-6; 6 matching bases give a weak D call of TRBD1. The CDR3 region has the sequence CASSVSRDRLSNSPLHF. The nucleotide sequence reads as follows: TGTGCCAGCAGTGTGTCTCGTGACAGGCTTTCGAATTCACCCCTCCACTTT.